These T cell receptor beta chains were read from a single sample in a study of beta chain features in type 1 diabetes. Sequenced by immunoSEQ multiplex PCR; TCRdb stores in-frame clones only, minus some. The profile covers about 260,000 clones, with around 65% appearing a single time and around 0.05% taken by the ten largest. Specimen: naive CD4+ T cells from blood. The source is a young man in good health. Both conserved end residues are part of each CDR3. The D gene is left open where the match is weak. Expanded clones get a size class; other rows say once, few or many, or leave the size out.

CDR3nt: TGTGCCAGCAGTTTACGGGTCGCGAAAGATACGCAGTATTTT
CDR3aa: CASSLRVAKDTQYF
d_gene: -
v_gene: TRBV28
abundance: few
j_gene: TRBJ2-3

CDR3nt: TGTGCCAGCAGCCGTGGACCGCTGAACACTGAAGCTTTCTTT
CDR3aa: CASSRGPLNTEAFF
d_gene: -
v_gene: TRBV6-5
abundance: -
j_gene: TRBJ1-1

CDR3nt: TGCAGCGTTGCCTCGACTAGTGCTGTTAATGAGCAGTTCTTC
CDR3aa: CSVASTSAVNEQFF
d_gene: -
v_gene: TRBV29-1
abundance: -
j_gene: TRBJ2-1

CDR3nt: TGTGCCAGCAGCTTACAGGGGCGGAACACCGGGGAGCTGTTTTTT
CDR3aa: CASSLQGRNTGELFF
d_gene: TRBD1
v_gene: TRBV5-4
abundance: -
j_gene: TRBJ2-2

CDR3nt: TGTGCCAGCAGCTATAGCGGGACTAGCACAGATACGCAGTATTTT
CDR3aa: CASSYSGTSTDTQYF
d_gene: TRBD2
v_gene: TRBV7-2
abundance: few
j_gene: TRBJ2-3

CDR3nt: TGTGCCAGCAGCGTAGGCCGGGGATCCTACAATGAGCAGTTCTTC
CDR3aa: CASSVGRGSYNEQFF
d_gene: -
v_gene: TRBV9
abundance: -
j_gene: TRBJ2-1

CDR3nt: TGTGCCAGCCTTTCGGAACTGAACACTGAAGCTTTCTTT
CDR3aa: CASLSELNTEAFF
d_gene: -
v_gene: TRBV2
abundance: -
j_gene: TRBJ1-1

CDR3nt: TGTGCCTGGAGTGCCCGATCTGAAGCTTTCTTT
CDR3aa: CAWSARSEAFF
d_gene: -
v_gene: TRBV30
abundance: -
j_gene: TRBJ1-1

CDR3nt: TGCAGCGTTCCGGACGGAGATTGGTTACAAGATACGCAGTATTTT
CDR3aa: CSVPDGDWLQDTQYF
d_gene: -
v_gene: TRBV29-1
abundance: -
j_gene: TRBJ2-3

CDR3nt: TGTGCCAGCTCACTTGAGCGGGGAACTGAAGCTTTCTTT
CDR3aa: CASSLERGTEAFF
d_gene: -
v_gene: TRBV18
abundance: -
j_gene: TRBJ1-1

CDR3nt: TGCAGTGCTAGACTAGTCACTGAAGCTTTCTTT
CDR3aa: CSARLVTEAFF
d_gene: -
v_gene: TRBV20-1
abundance: few
j_gene: TRBJ1-1

CDR3nt: TGCAGCGTAGGACCGGGAACCACCGGGGAGCTGTTTTTT
CDR3aa: CSVGPGTTGELFF
d_gene: -
v_gene: TRBV29-1
abundance: few
j_gene: TRBJ2-2

CDR3nt: TGCAGCGTGGACGGGACTAGCGGGCGCACAGATACGCAGTATTTT
CDR3aa: CSVDGTSGRTDTQYF
d_gene: TRBD2
v_gene: TRBV29-1
abundance: -
j_gene: TRBJ2-3

CDR3nt: TGTGCCAGCAGCTTAGTGGCTAATTACAATGAGCAGTTCTTC
CDR3aa: CASSLVANYNEQFF
d_gene: -
v_gene: TRBV7-2
abundance: -
j_gene: TRBJ2-1

CDR3nt: TGCAGCTCCAACGGCATGAACACTGAAGCTTTCTTT
CDR3aa: CSSNGMNTEAFF
d_gene: -
v_gene: TRBV29-1
abundance: -
j_gene: TRBJ1-1

CDR3nt: TGCAGCGTTGCAGGGGGCAACTCTGGGGCCAACGTCCTGACTTTC
CDR3aa: CSVAGGNSGANVLTF
d_gene: TRBD1
v_gene: TRBV29-1
abundance: -
j_gene: TRBJ2-6

CDR3nt: TGCAGCGTTGCAGGCAGGGCGGTTGAGACCCAGTACTTC
CDR3aa: CSVAGRAVETQYF
d_gene: -
v_gene: TRBV29-1
abundance: -
j_gene: TRBJ2-5

CDR3nt: TGTGCCAGCAGTGGGACAGACAACTATGGCTACACCTTC
CDR3aa: CASSGTDNYGYTF
d_gene: TRBD1
v_gene: TRBV28
abundance: -
j_gene: TRBJ1-2

CDR3nt: TGTGCCAGCAATTCGGCCCAAGGGTACGAGCAGTACTTC
CDR3aa: CASNSAQGYEQYF
d_gene: -
v_gene: TRBV25-1
abundance: -
j_gene: TRBJ2-7

CDR3nt: TGTGCCAGCAGCCTAAGCGGGTCCTCCTACAATGAGCAGTTCTTC
CDR3aa: CASSLSGSSYNEQFF
d_gene: -
v_gene: TRBV6-5
abundance: -
j_gene: TRBJ2-1

CDR3nt: TGCGCCAGCAGCCAAGATGTGCAAGAGACCCAGTACTTC
CDR3aa: CASSQDVQETQYF
d_gene: -
v_gene: TRBV4-3
abundance: few
j_gene: TRBJ2-5

CDR3nt: TGCGCCAGCAGCTTGGAGGTGAACACTGAAGCTTTCTTT
CDR3aa: CASSLEVNTEAFF
d_gene: -
v_gene: TRBV5-1
abundance: -
j_gene: TRBJ1-1

CDR3nt: TGTGCCAGCAGATCCCGGACGGATCAAGAGACCCAGTACTTC
CDR3aa: CASRSRTDQETQYF
d_gene: -
v_gene: TRBV6-6
abundance: -
j_gene: TRBJ2-5

CDR3nt: TGTGCCAGCAGTTACGGGACTAGCGACTATGAGCAGTTCTTC
CDR3aa: CASSYGTSDYEQFF
d_gene: TRBD2
v_gene: TRBV6-5
abundance: once
j_gene: TRBJ2-1

CDR3nt: TGCGCCAGCAGCTTCGGACAGGGTACCTACGAGCAGTACTTC
CDR3aa: CASSFGQGTYEQYF
d_gene: TRBD1
v_gene: TRBV5-1
abundance: -
j_gene: TRBJ2-7

CDR3nt: TGTGCCAGTACCGAAGCGGGGGAGCAGTACTTC
CDR3aa: CASTEAGEQYF
d_gene: TRBD2
v_gene: TRBV19
abundance: -
j_gene: TRBJ2-7

CDR3nt: TGCACCAGCAGCCAGATAGCGGGAGGGCCGTTCAATGAGCAGTTCTTC
CDR3aa: CTSSQIAGGPFNEQFF
d_gene: -
v_gene: TRBV1
abundance: few
j_gene: TRBJ2-1

CDR3nt: TGTGCCTGGAAAAGGAGGGTTGATGCTAGCACAGATACGCAGTATTTT
CDR3aa: CAWKRRVDASTDTQYF
d_gene: -
v_gene: TRBV30
abundance: -
j_gene: TRBJ2-3